Each of the 30 T cell receptor beta chains below was sequenced from the same sample in a study of blood T cells in healthy people across ages. Next came a second PCR, run for about 6 to 12 cycles, which used a sample-barcoded 5' primer along with a J-beta primer mix. Each CDR3 protein is one row after TCRdb ran MiXCR on the 5' RACE reads. The sample lists 550,000 to 650,000 distinct CDR3 sequences, about 30% occurring once. Material: blood. All receptors derive from a woman older than 75 in good health.

The chain recombines TRBV7-2 with TRBJ2-7; no clear D gene. The CDR3 has 12 amino acids. V was cut by 5 bases and J by 2 bases, with 7 bases left in between. CDR1 and CDR2 from the germline V gene are SGHTA and FQGNSA. Here the CDR3 DNA reads TGTGCCAGCAGCGTGACAACCTACGAGCAGTACTTC. Residues: CASSVTTYEQYF.

This clonotype was seen repeatedly, ten times or more. V gene TRBV30 combines with J gene TRBJ2-1, with D possibly matching TRBD2 (7 bases). Germline assignment: CDR1 GTSNPN and CDR2 SVGIG (reference sequence). V lost 3 bases to trimming and J lost 5 bases, with 11 bases between them. The CDR3 is made up of 13 amino acids. The CDR3 DNA is TGTGCCTGGAGGGGGGGGCGCGACAATGAGCAGTTCTTC. Translation gives CAWRGGRDNEQFF.

In this sample, this clonotype turned up many times. The V and J genes are TRBV5-1 and TRBJ2-3; 10 bases match TRBD1. Germline V gene sequence: CDR1 SGHRS, CDR2 YFSETQ. This CDR3 has 16 amino acids. Trimming took 2 bases from V and 3 from J; bases not matched to a gene: 6. CDR3 loop: CASSLQGQGITDTQYF. As DNA, the CDR3 is TGCGCCAGCAGCTTACAGGGACAGGGGATTACAGATACGCAGTATTTT.

This clonotype was found a few times. A much larger clone differs by one base, so this may be a read error. The chain is built from TRBV9 and TRBJ2-7, with a weak D call TRBD1 (5 bases). In germline, CDR1 is SGDLS, CDR2 YYNGEE. The CDR3 sequence is 13 residues long. Trimming took 0 bases from V and 7 from J, leaving 11 bases between them. Here the CDR3 reads CASSVEGWDEQYF. CDR3 sequence (DNA): TGTGCCAGCAGCGTAGAGGGGTGGGATGAGCAGTACTTC.

The sample holds a few counts of this clonotype. The chain employs TRBV4-2 and TRBJ1-4, with a weak D call TRBD1 (5 bases). This CDR3 contains 15 residues. Trimming removed 4 bases from V and 6 bases from J, with 15 bases in between. Looked up from germline, CDR1 is LGHNA and CDR2 is YNFKEQ. The CDR3 DNA sequence: TGTGCCAGCAGCCTCGCCGGCGCGGGGGATGAAAAACTGTTTTTT. It codes for CASSLAGAGDEKLFF.

This chain links TRBV7-6 with TRBJ2-1; TRBD2 agrees at 14 bases. The CDR3 consists of 19 residues. The J segment lost 0 bases and the V segment lost 5 bases, leaving 9 bases of the junction unmatched. The germline CDR1 and CDR2 sequences are SGHVS and FNYEAQ. The CDR3 loop is CASSAHPGTSGGSYNEQFF. The CDR3 DNA is TGTGCCAGCAGCGCTCACCCCGGGACTAGCGGGGGCTCCTACAATGAGCAGTTCTTC.

Only a few counts were recorded for this clonotype. A read error is possible here, since a much larger clone lies one base away. The CDR3, as DNA: TGTGCCAGCAGCCCCTCCAGCGGGGGGGCCATCAATGAGCAGTACTTC. As protein: CASSPSSGGAINEQYF. V is TRBV6-1 and J is TRBJ2-7; 10 positions agree with TRBD2. V lost 6 bases to trimming and J lost 7 bases; unmatched junction nucleotides: 15. This CDR3 comprises 16 residues. From germline, CDR1 is MNHNS and CDR2 SASEGT.

This clonotype was observed at least ten times. This chain links TRBV4-1 with TRBJ2-1; 7 bases agree with TRBD1. The V gene end was trimmed by 3 bases and the J gene end by 9 bases; junction bases not matched to a gene: 5. Per the germline V gene, CDR1 is MGHRA and CDR2 is YSYEKL. The CDR3 has 13 residues. The CDR3 loop reads CASSQVGQTEQFF. CDR3 in DNA: TGCGCCAGCAGCCAGGTGGGACAGACTGAGCAGTTCTTC.

This chain links TRBV6-6 with TRBJ2-1, with TRBD2 matching over 10 bases. Judging by the DNA end, TRBJ2-7 fits better; the J call may be wrong. Germline V gives CDR1 MNHNY, CDR2 SVGAGI (reference sequence). The CDR3 is 17 amino acids. The CDR3 DNA reads TGTGCCAGCAGTTACTCCTTAGCGGGGGGCCTTTACAATGAGCAGTACTTC. Its translation is CASSYSLAGGLYNEQYF.

CDR3 coding DNA: TGTGCCTGGAATCCGAGCCAGTATAGTGAAGCTTTCTTT. Its protein product is CAWNPSQYSEAFF. The chain carries TRBV30 and TRBJ1-1; D remains ambiguous. Per the germline V gene, CDR1 is GTSNPN and CDR2 is SVGIG (reference sequence). The CDR3 sequence is 13 residues long. Trimming left V 4 bases short and J 7 bases short, with 16 bases between.

In its sample, this clonotype was seen many times. The genes are TRBV7-2 and TRBJ2-5; no reliable D call. V was shortened by 5 bases and J by 1 base, with 5 bases between the two germline ends. CDR1 is SGHTA and CDR2 is FQGNSA in the germline V gene. CDR3 size: 12 residues. CDR3 amino acids: CASSRPQETQYF. The CDR3 region has the DNA TGTGCCAGCAGCCGTCCCCAAGAGACCCAGTACTTC.

The chain employs TRBV7-9 and TRBJ2-4; a possible D gene is TRBD1 (6 bases). This CDR3 has 16 residues. Trimming shortened V by 4 bases and J by 0 bases, and 13 bases separated the two germline ends. The V gene's germline CDR1 is SEHNR and CDR2 FQNEAQ (reference sequence). CDR3 DNA: TGTGCCAGCAGCTCAGGACAGAGCTTAGCCAAAAACATTCAGTACTTC. It yields the protein CASSSGQSLAKNIQYF.

The CDR3 region is CASSYYVGGNEQYF. As DNA, the CDR3 is TGTGCCAGCAGTTACTATGTCGGGGGGAATGAGCAGTACTTC. This chain links TRBV6-2 or TRBV6-3 with TRBJ2-5; 7 nucleotides match TRBD2. The CDR3 is 14 amino acids. With 1 base clipped from V and 11 bases from J, the junction kept 10 bases outside the gene matches. CDR1 and CDR2 from the germline V gene are MNHEY and SVGEGT.

This clonotype was picked up many times. V is TRBV9 and J is TRBJ2-5; a possible D gene is TRBD1 (6 bases). This CDR3 has 15 residues. The germline V and J ends were trimmed by 0 bases and 4 bases, with 13 bases remaining between them. Germline CDR1 SGDLS, CDR2 YYNGEE. The CDR3 sequence is CASSVALGAGETQYF. CDR3 bases: TGTGCCAGCAGCGTAGCTCTGGGGGCGGGAGAGACCCAGTACTTC.

The chain recombines TRBV28 with TRBJ2-5, with TRBD1 matching over 7 bases. This CDR3 has 14 amino acids. Germline trimming cut 10 bases from V and 4 bases from J; bases unmatched to any gene: 12. The germline V gene has CDR1 MDHEN and CDR2 SYDVKM. In nucleotides, the CDR3 is TGTGCCACTCTTGGCAGGGGGTTAGGAGAGACCCAGTACTTC. Protein product: CATLGRGLGETQYF.

The chain recombines TRBV7-9 with TRBJ1-2; 9 positions match TRBD1. The junction had 5 bases not matched to a gene; V was cut back by 5 bases and J by 7 bases. The CDR3 length is 13 residues. Looked up from germline, CDR1 is SEHNR and CDR2 is FQNEAQ (reference sequence). For the CDR3, the DNA is TGTGCCAGCAGCGAAACAGGGGGCTCTGGCTACACCTTC. Protein product: CASSETGGSGYTF. Full variable domain (rest looked up from reference TRBV7-9 and TRBJ1-2): DTGVSQNPRHKITKRGQNVTFRCDPISEHNRLYWYRQTLGQGPEFLTYFQNEAQLEKSRLLSDRFSAERPKGSFSTLEIQRTEQGDSAMYLCASSETGGSGYTFGSGTRLTVV.

The rearrangement uses TRBV7-3 and TRBJ1-1; TRBD1 is a possible D gene (6 bases). The V end was cut by 5 bases, the J end by 0 bases, with 13 bases between. The length of the CDR3 is 15 residues. Germline V gives CDR1 SGHTA, CDR2 FQGTGA. As DNA, the CDR3 is TGTGCCAGCAGCCCAGCAGGGGATGTGAACACTGAAGCTTTCTTT. It is translated as CASSPAGDVNTEAFF.

V is TRBV7-2 and J is TRBJ2-4; TRBD1 aligns across 8 bases. Trimming cost V 5 bases and J 0 bases; bases outside gene matches: 3. The CDR3 sequence is 15 residues long. Germline CDR1 reads SGHTA; CDR2 reads FQGNSA. CDR3 in amino acids: CASSRQGSAKNIQYF. CDR3 nucleotides: TGTGCCAGCAGCCGACAGGGGTCAGCCAAAAACATTCAGTACTTC.

About this clonotype: A read error may be the cause here, since a much bigger clone is one base away. V is TRBV3-1 and J is TRBJ2-3; the D gene is possibly TRBD1 (5 bases). The CDR3 is made up of 16 amino acids. CDR1 and CDR2 (germline): LGHDT, YNNKEL (reference sequence). V gave up 3 bases and J gave up 5 bases, with 18 bases separating them. CDR3 in DNA: TGTGCCAGCAGCCAGGGGCTGTCGGACCATCGAGATACGCAGTATTTT. Its protein product is CASSQGLSDHRDTQYF.

Remarks on this clonotype: A single base separates this from a much larger clone, so it may be a read error. The chain carries TRBV5-1 and TRBJ2-3; TRBD1 matches at 8 bases. The CDR3 sequence is 15 residues long. Germline V gene sequence: CDR1 SGHRS, CDR2 YFSETQ. The CDR3 region has the DNA TGCGCCAGCAGTCTGGCCGGGACAGGCACAGATACGCGGTATTTT. Translating gives CASSLAGTGTDTRYF.

In its sample, this clonotype was seen many times. The V call is TRBV6-6, the J call TRBJ2-3; possible D gene TRBD2, 6 bases. The CDR3 covers 17 residues. Germline CDR1 and CDR2: MNHNY and SVGAGI (reference sequence). V dropped 5 bases and J dropped 2 bases, with 20 bases sitting between them. CDR3 nucleotide sequence: TGTGCCAGCAGTCACCTCTCCGGCGGGGCCTCCACAGATACGCAGTATTTT. Translating it yields CASSHLSGGASTDTQYF.

The CDR3 sequence is CASSRLGGQETQYF. The CDR3 bases are TGTGCCAGCAGCCGCCTAGGGGGGCAGGAGACCCAGTACTTC. The chain carries TRBV7-8 and TRBJ2-7; D may match TRBD1 or TRBD2 (6 bases each). The J call may not be correct, given that the DNA end is closer to TRBJ2-5. The CDR3 covers 14 residues. Germline CDR1 SGHVS, CDR2 FQNEAQ.

This clonotype showed up many times. The chain combines TRBV20-1 with TRBJ2-3, with 8 bases identical to TRBD2. Germline lookup yields CDR1 DFQATT and CDR2 SNEGSKA (reference sequence). This CDR3 has 16 residues. The trim removed 3 bases at V and 4 bases at J, leaving 12 bases unmatched. The CDR3 protein is CSASTPTSVWPDTQYF. DNA of the CDR3: TGCAGTGCTAGTACCCCGACTAGCGTTTGGCCAGATACGCAGTATTTT.

This clonotype was seen many times. The rearrangement uses TRBV20-1 and TRBJ2-3; maybe TRBD1 (5 bases). In germline, CDR1 is DFQATT, CDR2 SNEGSKA (reference sequence). CDR3 length: 14 amino acids. The V gene lost 1 base and the J gene lost 2 bases, with 10 bases spanning the gap. Here the CDR3 reads CSARGTGITDTQYF. The DNA of the CDR3 is TGCAGTGCTAGAGGAACAGGAATCACAGATACGCAGTATTTT.

This clonotype has ten or more counts. The CDR3 DNA reads as TGCAGTGCAGAGAGCGGGGGTGCCTACAATGAGCAGTTCTTC. This gives the protein CSAESGGAYNEQFF. The chain carries TRBV20-1 and TRBJ2-1; 8 nucleotides agree with TRBD2. This CDR3 region has 14 residues. Germline values: CDR1 DFQATT, CDR2 SNEGSKA (reference sequence). V lost 6 bases to trimming and J lost 2 bases; unmatched junction nucleotides: 6.

V is TRBV20-1 and J is TRBJ2-7; D call uncertain. The germline V and J ends were trimmed by 5 bases and 4 bases, with 9 bases remaining between them. The CDR3 is 11 residues long. Looked up from germline, CDR1 is DFQATT and CDR2 is SNEGSKA (reference sequence). CDR3 DNA: TGCAGTGCTTTTTCCCGATACGAGCAGTACTTC. It encodes CSAFSRYEQYF.

This clonotype was found many times. The CDR3 region has the DNA TGCGCCAGCAGCTTCCAGGGTTCGGAATCACCCCTCCACTTT. It specifies CASSFQGSESPLHF. V is TRBV5-1 and J is TRBJ1-6, with TRBD1 as a possible D gene (5 bases). This CDR3 spans 14 amino acids. Trimming stripped 2 bases from V and 10 bases from J, with 13 bases between. The germline V gene has CDR1 SGHRS and CDR2 YFSETQ.

This clonotype came up many times. The V gene is TRBV12-3 or TRBV12-4, the J gene TRBJ2-3; D is ambiguous. The CDR3 runs 14 residues. Trimming took 7 bases from V and 2 from J, leaving 13 bases between them. CDR3 DNA: TGTGCCAGCACCCCCGACGGTGCCACAGATACGCAGTATTTT. This gives the protein CASTPDGATDTQYF.

The chain couples TRBV7-9 to TRBJ2-1; 8 bases match TRBD1. Trimming took 4 bases from V and 6 from J; bases not matched to a gene: 5. This CDR3 is built from 14 residues. Germline V gives CDR1 SEHNR, CDR2 FQNEAQ (reference sequence). Written as DNA, the CDR3 is TGTGCCAGCAGCTGGCAGGGGGCACTCAATGAGCAGTTCTTC. As protein: CASSWQGALNEQFF.

The gene calls are TRBV6-9 and TRBJ2-5, with a tentative D call TRBD2 (6 bases). In germline, CDR1 is MNHGY, CDR2 SVAAGI. Trimming took off 5 bases at V and 11 bases at J, with 27 bases between the two ends. The length of the CDR3 is 16 residues. The CDR3 here is CASSERPGTGYNEQYF. In nucleotides, the CDR3 is TGTGCCAGCAGTGAACGCCCCGGGACTGGATACAATGAGCAGTACTTC.